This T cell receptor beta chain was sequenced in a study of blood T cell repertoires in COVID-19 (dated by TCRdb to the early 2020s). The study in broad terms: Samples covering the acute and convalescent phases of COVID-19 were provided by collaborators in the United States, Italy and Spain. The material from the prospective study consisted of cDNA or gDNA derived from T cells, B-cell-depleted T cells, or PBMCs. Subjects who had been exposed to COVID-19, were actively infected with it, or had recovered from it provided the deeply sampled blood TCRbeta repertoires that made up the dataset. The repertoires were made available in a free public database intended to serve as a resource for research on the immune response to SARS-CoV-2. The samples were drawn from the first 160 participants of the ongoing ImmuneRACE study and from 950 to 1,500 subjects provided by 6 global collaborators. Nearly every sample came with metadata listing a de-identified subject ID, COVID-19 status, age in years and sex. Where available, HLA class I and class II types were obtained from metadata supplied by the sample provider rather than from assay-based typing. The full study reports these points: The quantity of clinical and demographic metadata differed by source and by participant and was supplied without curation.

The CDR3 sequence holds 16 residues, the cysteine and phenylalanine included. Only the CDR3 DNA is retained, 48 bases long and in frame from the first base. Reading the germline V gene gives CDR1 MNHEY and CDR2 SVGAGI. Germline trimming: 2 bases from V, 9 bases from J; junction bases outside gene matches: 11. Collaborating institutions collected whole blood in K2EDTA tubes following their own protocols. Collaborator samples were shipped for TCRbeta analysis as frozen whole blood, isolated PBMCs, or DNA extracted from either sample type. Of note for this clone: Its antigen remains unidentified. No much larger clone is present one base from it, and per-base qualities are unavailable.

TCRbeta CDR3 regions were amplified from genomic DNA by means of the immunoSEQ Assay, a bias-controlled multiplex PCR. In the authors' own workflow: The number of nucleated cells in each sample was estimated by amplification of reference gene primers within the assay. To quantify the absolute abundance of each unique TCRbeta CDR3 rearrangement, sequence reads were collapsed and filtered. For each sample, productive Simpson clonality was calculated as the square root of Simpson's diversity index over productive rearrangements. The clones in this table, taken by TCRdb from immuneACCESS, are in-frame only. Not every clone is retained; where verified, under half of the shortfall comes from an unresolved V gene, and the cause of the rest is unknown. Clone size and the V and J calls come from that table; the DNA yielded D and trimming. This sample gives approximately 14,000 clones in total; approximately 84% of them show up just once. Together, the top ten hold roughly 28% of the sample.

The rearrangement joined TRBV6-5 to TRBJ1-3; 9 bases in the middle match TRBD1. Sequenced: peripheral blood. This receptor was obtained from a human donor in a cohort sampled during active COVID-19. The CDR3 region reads CASSYRTGQGFSTIYF. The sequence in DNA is TGTGCCAGCAGTTACCGAACGGGACAGGGTTTTTCCACCATATATTTT.